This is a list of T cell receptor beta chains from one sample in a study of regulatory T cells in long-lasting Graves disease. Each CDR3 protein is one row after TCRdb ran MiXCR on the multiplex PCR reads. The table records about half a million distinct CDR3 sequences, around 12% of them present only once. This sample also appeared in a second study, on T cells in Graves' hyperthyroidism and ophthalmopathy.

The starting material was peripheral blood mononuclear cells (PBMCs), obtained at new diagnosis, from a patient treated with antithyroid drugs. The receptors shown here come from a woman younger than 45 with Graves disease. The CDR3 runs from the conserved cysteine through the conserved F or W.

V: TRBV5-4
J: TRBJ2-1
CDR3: CASTRGRAPDEQFF

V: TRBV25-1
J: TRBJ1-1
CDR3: CASSGYGQANTEAFF

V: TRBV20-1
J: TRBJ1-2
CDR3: CSALGDSNYGYTF

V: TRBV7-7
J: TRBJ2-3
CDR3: CASSLAESDTQYF

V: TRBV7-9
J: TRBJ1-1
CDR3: CASSLKRTEAFF

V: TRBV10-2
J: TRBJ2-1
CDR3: CASMRGVGSYNEQFF

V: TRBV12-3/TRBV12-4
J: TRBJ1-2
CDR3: CASSPTGAGGEYGYTF

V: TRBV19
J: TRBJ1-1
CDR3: CASSTPDRDTEAFF

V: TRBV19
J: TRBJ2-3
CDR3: CASRSSGRPDTQYF

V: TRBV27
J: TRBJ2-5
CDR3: CASSLGPGAGVGETQYF

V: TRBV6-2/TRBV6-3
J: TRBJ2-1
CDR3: CASSYSMPLPGEQFF

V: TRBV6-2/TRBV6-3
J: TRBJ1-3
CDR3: CASSYYGESGNTIYF

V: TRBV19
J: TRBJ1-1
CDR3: CASSIAATGDTEAFF

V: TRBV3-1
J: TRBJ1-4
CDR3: CASSHPGRGSTNEKLFF

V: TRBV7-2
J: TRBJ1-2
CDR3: CASSLDRRYGYTF

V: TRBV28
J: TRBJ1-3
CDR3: CASIGYREVGNTIYF

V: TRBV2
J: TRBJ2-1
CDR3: CASSEAPGIGLAGANEQFF

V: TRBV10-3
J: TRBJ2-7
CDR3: CAISGRTGGRFDEQYF

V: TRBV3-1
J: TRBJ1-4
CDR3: CASSPLTGTANEKLFF

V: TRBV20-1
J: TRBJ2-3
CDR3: CSARTSGFSTDTQYF

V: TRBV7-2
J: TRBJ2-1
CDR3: CASSLALLESYEQFF

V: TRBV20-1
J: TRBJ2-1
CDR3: CSARDPRPNEQFF

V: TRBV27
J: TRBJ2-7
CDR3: CASTPQAQGAGEQYF

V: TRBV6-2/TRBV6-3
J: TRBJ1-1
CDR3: CASSYRDRGRSPTEAFF

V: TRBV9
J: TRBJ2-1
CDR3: CASSGGTLNVQFF

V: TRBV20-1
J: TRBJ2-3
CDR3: CSAPGTAGTDTQYF

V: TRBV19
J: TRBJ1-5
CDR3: CASSIRGSSNQPQHF

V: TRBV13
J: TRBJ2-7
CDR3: CASSLQDRPHEQYF

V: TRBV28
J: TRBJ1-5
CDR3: CASNQTPRGEPQHF

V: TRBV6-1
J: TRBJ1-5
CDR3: CASSQIWGNQPQHF

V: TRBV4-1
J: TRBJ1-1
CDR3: CASSLTGGRGRNTEAFF

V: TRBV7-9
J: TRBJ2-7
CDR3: CATAGSYEQYF

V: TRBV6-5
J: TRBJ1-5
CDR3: CASSYGANQPQHF

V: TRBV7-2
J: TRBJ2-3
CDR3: CASRTGGVGDTQYF

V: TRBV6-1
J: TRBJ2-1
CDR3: CASSPGTARGQFF

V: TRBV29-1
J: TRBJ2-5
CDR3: CSAAGPGETQYF

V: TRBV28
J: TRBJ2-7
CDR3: CASSSSGTGNMEQYF

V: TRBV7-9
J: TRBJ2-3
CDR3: CASSLAASGRGTDTQYF